In its sample, the clone carrying this T cell receptor (beta chain) was seen once. The antigen is undetermined. These data are taken from a study of T cells in tuberculosis. Overall study: T cells were selected with CD1B tetramers loaded with glucose monomycolate.

Notes on the study in general: Active tuberculosis patients had shorter CDR3-alpha; the beta difference was nonsignificant.

Time point defined: new active TB diagnosis, blood taken before or within 7 days of starting treatment. On average about 100,000 T cells per donor were immunosequenced. Clones were read by immunoSEQ multiplex PCR, and TCRdb kept only the in-frame ones, dropping some. Here the sample spans around 40,000 clones, less than 95% being singletons. Germline V gene lookup returns CDR1 MNHEY and CDR2 SMNVEV (reference sequence). The CDR3 has 14 amino acids. The germline V and J ends were trimmed by 2 bases and 0 bases, with 5 bases remaining between them. The material sequenced was PBMCs, taken at tuberculosis diagnosis. This sequence joins TRBV27 and TRBJ2-1; D not certain. This receptor was taken from an adult with tuberculosis. DNA of the CDR3: TGTGCCAGCAGTTTACTGAGCTCCTACAATGAGCAGTTCTTC. Protein product: CASSLLSSYNEQFF.